This T cell receptor beta chain is drawn from a study of CD8 T cells in ankylosing spondylitis (dated by TCRdb to 2016 to 2017). A note on the overall study: To find TCR variants linked to disease, the study profiled T cell receptor beta repertoires in ankylosing spondylitis patients and healthy donors. In total, the full study cohort was made up of about 99 healthy donors and about two dozen ankylosing spondylitis patients. Samples of peripheral blood were taken, and for ankylosing spondylitis patients, synovial fluid was collected as well.

Synovial fluid samples and blood samples obtained from the same ankylosing spondylitis patients were matched. This clonotype was seen a few times. The antigen it binds to is not known. Base qualities are not at hand, and no much larger clone is one base apart. The reads were generated on an Illumina HiSeq 2500. TCR beta libraries were prepared by quantitative 5'-RACE with molecular barcodes. Per the authors' processing: To identify disease-linked TCR variants, a new computational method was used, one built on a probabilistic model of VDJ rearrangement. TCRdb trimmed the raw reads at Q25, called clones with MiXCR and kept productive beta chains. Records with the same CDR3 protein are collapsed into one entry carrying the most frequent genes and DNA. These V and J calls rely on TCRdb rather than the paper's analysis. This sample has 30,000 to 35,000 distinct CDR3 sequences in its table, and more than 25% of those were observed once. 45% of the sample rests with the top ten.

The paper as a whole reports these results and caveats: Some motif variants were previously reported in synovial fluid and blood of reactive arthritis patients, suggesting common disease-initiation mechanisms. Blood from ankylosing spondylitis patients appeared to be characterized by a TCR beta motif composed of 7 to 9 highly homologous amino acid variants. The disease-linked clones were reported to be significantly enriched in matched synovial fluid samples from ankylosing spondylitis patients. A CD8+ phenotype was shown by the disease-linked clones, which were found at relatively low frequencies in peripheral blood.

What was sequenced was synovial fluid, either unsorted or a sorted T cell fraction (not recorded which). The TCR sequence derives from a male donor with ankylosing spondylitis.

Read as DNA, the sequence is TGTGCCAGCAGCCAAGAACGATGGACCAATGAGCAGTTCTTC. Protein translation: CASSQERWTNEQFF. The rearranged chain carries TRBV4-2 and TRBJ2-1, with no reliable assignment of the D segment. The CDR3 holds 14 amino acids from the cysteine to the phenylalanine. Only the CDR3 DNA stays, 42 bases, in frame from base 1. The V end loses 0 bases and the J end loses 6 bases, and a stretch of 9 bases separates them. The germline V gene provides CDR1 LGHNA and CDR2 YNFKEQ.